What follows describes a single T cell receptor (beta chain). These data belong to a study of T cell changes during pregnancy in multiple sclerosis. The data were produced by immunoSEQ multiplex PCR, yet TCRdb's version contains in-frame clones alone and is incomplete. This sample carries 30,000 or so clones, roughly 90% of them seen once, and the ten largest clones take approximately 0.43%. The germline CDR1 and CDR2 sequences are SGHRS and YFSETQ. V gave up 2 bases and J gave up 3 bases, with 5 bases separating them. This CDR3 has 12 amino acids. The sequencing used CD4+ T cells from peripheral blood mononuclear cells, collected in the second trimester of pregnancy. The V gene is TRBV5-1, the J gene TRBJ1-1; D ambiguous. The sequence was obtained from a female donor in good health, enrolled as a control in a pregnancy study. This chain's CDR3 is CASSLRDTEAFF. CDR3 nucleotide sequence: TGCGCCAGCAGCTTAAGAGACACTGAAGCTTTCTTT.